The next 23 T cell receptor beta chains were all read from a single sample in a study of multiple sclerosis patients with progressive multifocal leukoencephalopathy. The data were produced by immunoSEQ multiplex PCR, yet TCRdb's version contains in-frame clones alone and is incomplete. Found here are 25,000 to 35,000 clones, 88% of them singletons; the top ten hold 1.1%. Time point meaning: before natalizumab initiation. Source material: PBMCs. These receptors all come from a human donor with multiple sclerosis.

V and J are TRBV4-3 and TRBJ2-6; 8 bases align to TRBD2. The CDR3 runs to 20 residues. V trimming: 3 bases; J trimming: 0 bases; junction bases outside the gene matches: 13. The germline V gene encodes CDR1 LGHNA and CDR2 YSLEER. The CDR3 nucleotides read TGCGCCAGCAGCCATTCTAGGCAGGGCGCGGGGGGCTCTGGGGCCAACGTCCTGACTTTC. It is translated as CASSHSRQGAGGSGANVLTF.

CDR3 sequence: CASSQWAQRPGELFF. The CDR3 DNA reads as TGTGCCAGCAGCCAATGGGCCCAGAGGCCCGGGGAGCTGTTTTTT. This chain links TRBV4-2 with TRBJ2-2; D is unresolved. Trimming took 2 bases from V and 6 from J, leaving 13 bases between them. This CDR3 has 15 amino acids. Germline lookup yields CDR1 LGHNA and CDR2 YNFKEQ.

On this clone: Compared with germline, one end of the junction differs, possibly owing to a read error. The chain is built from TRBV27 and TRBJ1-3; D remains unclear. The CDR3 loop spans 16 amino acids. Germline CDR1 reads MNHEY; CDR2 reads SMNVEV (reference sequence). This CDR3 is CASSPSFGRAGNTIYF. The CDR3 DNA sequence: TGTGCCAGCAGTCCAAGTTTCGGGAGGGCTGGTAACACCATATATTTT.

This clone came up a few times. The chain employs TRBV7-9 and TRBJ1-2; maybe TRBD1 (5 bases). The CDR3 is 14 residues long. The V end lost 1 base, the J end lost 4 bases, and 10 bases lay between the germline ends. Germline values: CDR1 SEHNR, CDR2 FQNEAQ (reference sequence). The CDR3 nucleotides read TGTGCCAGCAGCTTAGGGGGAGGGGCCTATGGCTACACCTTC. Protein: CASSLGGGAYGYTF.

The CDR3 loop reads CASSLRTDWKETQYF. DNA for the CDR3: TGTGCCAGCAGTCTAAGGACAGACTGGAAAGAGACCCAGTACTTC. The chain links TRBV28 to TRBJ2-5; possibly TRBD1 for D (6 bases). Trimming shortened V by 5 bases and J by 3 bases, and 16 bases separated the two germline ends. In germline, CDR1 is MDHEN, CDR2 SYDVKM. The CDR3 runs 15 residues.

This chain links TRBV7-3 with TRBJ1-2; D uncertain. The CDR3 totals 13 residues. Germline CDR1 is SGHTA and CDR2 is FQGTGA. V gave up 5 bases and J gave up 7 bases, with 14 bases separating them. CDR3 nucleotide sequence: TGTGCCAGCAGCGCCATTTCGGATGGTGGCTACACCTTC. Translating it yields CASSAISDGGYTF.

This clone was observed a few times. J is TRBJ1-1 and V is TRBV18; D not resolved. The CDR3 consists of 12 residues. V lost 3 bases and J lost 0, with 2 bases in between. In germline, CDR1 is KGHSH, CDR2 LQKENI. CDR3 loop: CASSPLNTEAFF. The CDR3 bases are TGTGCCAGCTCACCCCTGAACACTGAAGCTTTCTTT.

This clone occurred a few times. The chain links TRBV5-1 to TRBJ2-5; TRBD2 agrees at 9 bases. V shed 2 bases and J 5 bases; nucleotides not matched to a gene: 7. Looked up from germline, CDR1 is SGHRS and CDR2 is YFSETQ. CDR3 length: 15 residues. The CDR3 nucleotides read TGCGCCAGCAGCTTCTCACTAGCGGGCGGGGAGACCCAGTACTTC. The encoded protein is CASSFSLAGGETQYF.

This chain connects TRBV5-6 to TRBJ1-2; tentative D call: TRBD1 (5 bases). This CDR3 region has 13 residues. CDR1 SGHDT and CDR2 YYEEEE come from the germline V gene. V shed 1 base and J shed 6 bases, with 10 bases lying between them. The CDR3 DNA reads TGTGCCAGCAGCTTGAGGCAGGGTGATGGCTACACCTTC. Amino acids: CASSLRQGDGYTF.

In its sample, this clone was seen a few times. The chain carries TRBV6-1 and TRBJ1-2; the match to TRBD1 covers 12 bases. The J segment lost 6 bases and the V segment lost 0 bases, leaving 5 bases of the junction unmatched. The germline gives CDR1 MNHNS, CDR2 SASEGT. CDR3 size: 16 residues. In DNA, the CDR3 is TGTGCCAGCAGTGAAGCCCCTGGGACAGGGGGCCATGGCTACACCTTC. Protein sequence: CASSEAPGTGGHGYTF.

V gene TRBV18 combines with J gene TRBJ1-2, with 9 bases matching TRBD1. CDR1 KGHSH and CDR2 LQKENI come from the germline V gene. This CDR3 is built from 14 residues. V gave up 3 bases and J gave up 7 bases; unmatched junction bases: 6. As DNA, the CDR3 is TGTGCCAGCTCACCGGGACAGGGCCTGAGTGGCTACACCTTC. It specifies CASSPGQGLSGYTF.

This chain uses TRBV7-9 with TRBJ1-2; D perhaps matches TRBD1 (5 bases). Germline V gene lookup returns CDR1 SEHNR and CDR2 FQNEAQ (reference sequence). V lost 4 bases to trimming and J lost 3 bases, with 15 bases between them. The CDR3 covers 15 residues. CDR3 in amino acids: CASSSLSGTDYGYTF. The CDR3 DNA reads TGTGCCAGCAGCTCCCTTTCCGGGACTGACTATGGCTACACCTTC.

The genes are TRBV9 and TRBJ1-3; D unresolved. The ends were cut back, 1 base at V and 7 bases at J, with 15 bases in the middle. The CDR3 contains 15 residues. Germline loops: CDR1 SGDLS, CDR2 YYNGEE. The CDR3 coding sequence is TGTGCCAGCAGCGTAATCCAGGTGGACCGTAACACCATATATTTT. This sequence encodes CASSVIQVDRNTIYF.

This clone showed up just a few times. The V and J genes are TRBV5-1 and TRBJ1-2; D is possibly TRBD1 (6 bases). V lost 1 base and J 4 bases, leaving 11 bases between the germline ends. Germline assignment: CDR1 SGHRS and CDR2 YFSETQ. This CDR3 spans 14 amino acids. For the CDR3, the DNA is TGCGCCAGCAGCTTGTCAGGGGAGGGCTATGGCTACACCTTC. Its translation: CASSLSGEGYGYTF.

This chain uses TRBV11-2 with TRBJ2-1; possible D gene TRBD1, 7 bases. The CDR3 is 14 amino acids. In germline, CDR1 is SGHAT, CDR2 FQNNGV. Trimming left V 2 bases short and J 6 bases short, with 11 bases between. The CDR3 nucleotides are TGTGCCAGCAGCTTATCAGGGGGGCCCAATGAGCAGTTCTTC. It encodes CASSLSGGPNEQFF.

The chain links TRBV23-1 to TRBJ1-1, with D possibly matching TRBD1 (5 bases). TRBV23-1 is assigned to the ORF class and has an uncertain function. V lost 6 bases to trimming and J lost 1 base, with 30 bases between them. The length of the CDR3 is 20 residues. The DNA for the CDR3 is TGCGCCAGCAGCAGATGGGGCAGGGACCCCCTCGCGAGTAGGAACACTGAAGCTTTCTTT. Translated, it gives CASSRWGRDPLASRNTEAFF.

For the CDR3, the DNA is TGCAGCGTTGTTGGGGGAGGCGGGGGCACAGATACGCAGTATTTT. Translation: CSVVGGGGGTDTQYF. This rearrangement joins TRBV29-1 to TRBJ2-3; D may be TRBD2 (6 bases). V lost 4 bases, J lost 1 base, and 15 bases lay in between. Germline V gene sequence: CDR1 SQVTM, CDR2 ANQGSEA. The CDR3 is made up of 15 amino acids.

The rearrangement joins TRBV15 to TRBJ2-2; 7 nucleotides line up with TRBD1. The V segment lost 6 bases and the J segment 1 base; nucleotides outside the gene matches: 5. The CDR3 is 15 residues long. Germline CDR1 is LNHNV and CDR2 is YYDKDF (reference sequence). The CDR3: CATRKTGVNTGELFF. CDR3 sequence (DNA): TGTGCCACCAGAAAAACAGGGGTGAACACCGGGGAGCTGTTTTTT.

The chain has TRBV2 and TRBJ1-5, with D hard to call. CDR1 and CDR2 (germline): SNHLY, FYNNEI. CDR3 size: 13 residues. V was clipped by 7 bases and J by 5 bases, with 12 bases between them. CDR3 DNA: TGTGCCAGCAAGCGGCAATTAGATCAGCCCCAGCATTTT. It specifies CASKRQLDQPQHF.

CDR3 nucleotides: TGTGCCATCAGGGGACAGGGGCTTGGCTACACCTTC. Protein product: CAIRGQGLGYTF. The genes are TRBV10-3 and TRBJ1-2, with TRBD1 identical over 10 bases. Germline CDR1 reads ENHRY; CDR2 reads SYGVKD. J lost 7 bases, V lost 6 bases, and 2 bases had no gene match. There are 12 residues in the CDR3.

The V gene is TRBV7-9, the J gene TRBJ2-7; 8 bases fit TRBD1. In germline, CDR1 is SEHNR, CDR2 FQNEAQ (reference sequence). The V segment lost 5 bases and the J segment 3 bases; nucleotides outside the gene matches: 9. CDR3 size: 15 residues. CDR3 loop: CASSRGGTGIYEQYF. The CDR3 bases are TGTGCCAGCAGCCGTGGAGGGACAGGTATCTACGAGCAGTACTTC. The complete variable domain, with remaining parts taken from reference TRBV7-9 and TRBJ2-7, reads DTGVSQNPRHKITKRGQNVTFRCDPISEHNRLYWYRQTLGQGPEFLTYFQNEAQLEKSRLLSDRFSAERPKGSFSTLEIQRTEQGDSAMYLCASSRGGTGIYEQYFGPGTRLTVT.

The rearrangement joins TRBV12-5 to TRBJ1-6; no definite D call. CDR3 size: 18 residues. Germline values: CDR1 LGHNT, CDR2 FRNRAP. Deletions cut 0 bases from V and 0 bases from J, with 12 bases between. The CDR3 region is CASGLVLLQSSYNSPLHF. The CDR3 DNA follows: TGTGCTAGTGGTTTGGTTTTGCTGCAAAGCTCCTATAATTCACCCCTCCACTTT.

This chain uses TRBV6-1 with TRBJ2-5; 10 bases map to TRBD1. The junction had 5 bases not matched to a gene; V was cut back by 5 bases and J by 5 bases. The CDR3 spans 14 residues. Per germline, CDR1 MNHNS and CDR2 SASEGT. The CDR3 loop is CASSLTGGRETQYF. In DNA form, the CDR3 reads TGTGCCAGCAGTTTGACAGGGGGCAGGGAGACCCAGTACTTC.